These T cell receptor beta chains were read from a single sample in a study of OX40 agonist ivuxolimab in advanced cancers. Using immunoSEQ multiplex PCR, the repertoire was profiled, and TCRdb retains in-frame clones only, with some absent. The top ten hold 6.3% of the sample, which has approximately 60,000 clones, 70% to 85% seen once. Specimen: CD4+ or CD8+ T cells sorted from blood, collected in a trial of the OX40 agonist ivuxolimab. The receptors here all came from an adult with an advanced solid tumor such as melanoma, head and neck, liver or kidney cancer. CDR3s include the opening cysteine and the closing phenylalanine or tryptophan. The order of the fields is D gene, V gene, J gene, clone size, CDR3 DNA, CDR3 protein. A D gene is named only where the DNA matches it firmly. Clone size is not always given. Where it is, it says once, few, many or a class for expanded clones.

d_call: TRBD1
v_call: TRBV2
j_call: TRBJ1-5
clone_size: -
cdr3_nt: TGTGCCAGCAGGGCTGGGACAGCAAGCAATCAGCCCCAGCATTTT
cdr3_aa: CASRAGTASNQPQHF

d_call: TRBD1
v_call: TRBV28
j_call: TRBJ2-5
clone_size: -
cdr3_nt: TGTGCCAGCAGTTTGGACAGGCAAGAGACCCAGTACTTC
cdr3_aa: CASSLDRQETQYF

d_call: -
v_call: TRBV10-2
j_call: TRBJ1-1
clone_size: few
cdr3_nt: TGCGCCAGCAGTAGGGACCGATACACTGAAGCTTTCTTT
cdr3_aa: CASSRDRYTEAFF

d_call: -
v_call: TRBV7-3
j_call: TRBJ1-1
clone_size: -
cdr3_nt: TGTGCCAGCAGCCAAGGTAGGGGCATGGCCACTGAAGCTTTCTTT
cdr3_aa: CASSQGRGMATEAFF

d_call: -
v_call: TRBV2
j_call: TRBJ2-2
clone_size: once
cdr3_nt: TGTGCCAGCAGAGACACAGGGTCCGGGGAGCTGTTTTTT
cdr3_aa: CASRDTGSGELFF

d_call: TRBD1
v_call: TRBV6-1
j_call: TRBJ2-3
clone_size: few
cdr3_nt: TGTGCCAGCAGTGACCGGGACAGGGCATTAAGAAGCACAGATACGCAGTATTTT
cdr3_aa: CASSDRDRALRSTDTQYF

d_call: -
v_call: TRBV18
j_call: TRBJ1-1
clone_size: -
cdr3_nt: TGTGCCAGCTCACCCCAGTCGAACACTGAAGCTTTCTTT
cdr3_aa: CASSPQSNTEAFF

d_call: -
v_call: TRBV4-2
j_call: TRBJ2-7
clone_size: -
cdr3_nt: TGTGCCAGCAGCCAAGACCCTACTAGAGCGTACGAGCAGTACTTC
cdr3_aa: CASSQDPTRAYEQYF

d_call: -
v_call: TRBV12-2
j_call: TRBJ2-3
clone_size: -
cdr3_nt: TGTGCAAGTCGCTTAGCGGTAGGTTTTAGCACAGATACGCAGTATTTT
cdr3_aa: CASRLAVGFSTDTQYF

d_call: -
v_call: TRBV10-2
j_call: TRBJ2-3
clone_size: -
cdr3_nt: TGCGCCAGCAGTGAGGGGTGGAACACAGATACGCAGTATTTT
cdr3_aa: CASSEGWNTDTQYF

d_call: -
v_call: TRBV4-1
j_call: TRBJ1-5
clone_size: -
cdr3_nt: TGCGCCAGCAGCCAAGACCCGTCCACCTATAGCAATCAGCCCCAGCATTTT
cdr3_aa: CASSQDPSTYSNQPQHF

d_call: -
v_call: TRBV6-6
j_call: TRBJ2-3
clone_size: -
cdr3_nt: TGTGCCAGCACAACAAAGGGGGGGGGAAGAGCTACGCAGTATTTT
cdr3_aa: CASTTKGGGRATQYF

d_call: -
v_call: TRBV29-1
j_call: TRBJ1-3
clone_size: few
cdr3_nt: TGCAGCGTTGAAGGCAGTGCGGGAAGAGGAAACACCATATATTTT
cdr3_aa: CSVEGSAGRGNTIYF

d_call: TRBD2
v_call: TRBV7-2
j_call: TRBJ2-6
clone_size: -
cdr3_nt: TGTGCCAGCAGGCGGACGCCTAGCGGTGACGGGGCCAACGTCCTGACTTTC
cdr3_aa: CASRRTPSGDGANVLTF

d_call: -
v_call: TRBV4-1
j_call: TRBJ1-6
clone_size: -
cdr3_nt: TGCGCCAGCAGCCAAGATAGGGGGGGTTCACCCCTCCACTTT
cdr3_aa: CASSQDRGGSPLHF

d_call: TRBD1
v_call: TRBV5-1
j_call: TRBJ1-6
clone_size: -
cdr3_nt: TGCGCCAGCACCCTGACAGGGGGGTATTCACCCCTCCACTTT
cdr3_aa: CASTLTGGYSPLHF

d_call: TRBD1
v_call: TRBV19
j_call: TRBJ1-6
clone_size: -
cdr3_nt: TGTGCCAGTAGTACACGGGACAGAAATTCACCCCTCCACTTT
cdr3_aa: CASSTRDRNSPLHF

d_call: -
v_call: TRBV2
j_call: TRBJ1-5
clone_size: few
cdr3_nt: TGTGCCAGCAGTGACCAAAGGGGCAATCAGCCCCAGCATTTT
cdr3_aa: CASSDQRGNQPQHF

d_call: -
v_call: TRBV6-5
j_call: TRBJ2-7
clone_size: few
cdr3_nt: TGTGCCAGCAGTTACCTCGCTGGGGATGGGGAGCAGTACTTC
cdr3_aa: CASSYLAGDGEQYF

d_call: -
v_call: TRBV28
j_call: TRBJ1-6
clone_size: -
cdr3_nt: TGTGCCAGCAGACTCGGGACCTCTACCAATTCACCCCTCCACTTT
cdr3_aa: CASRLGTSTNSPLHF

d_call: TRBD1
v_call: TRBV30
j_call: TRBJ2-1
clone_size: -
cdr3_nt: TGTGCCTGGAGCCTTAAGGGACAGGGCTCCTACAATGAGCAGTTCTTC
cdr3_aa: CAWSLKGQGSYNEQFF

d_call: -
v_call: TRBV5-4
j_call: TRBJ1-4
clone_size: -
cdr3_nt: TGTGCCAGCAGCCCGGGGGGGGCAACTAATGAAAAACTGTTTTTT
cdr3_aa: CASSPGGATNEKLFF

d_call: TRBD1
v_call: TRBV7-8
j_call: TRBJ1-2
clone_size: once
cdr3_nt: TGTGCCAGCAGCCCCACCCAGGGGGCGGATGGCTACACCTTC
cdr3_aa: CASSPTQGADGYTF